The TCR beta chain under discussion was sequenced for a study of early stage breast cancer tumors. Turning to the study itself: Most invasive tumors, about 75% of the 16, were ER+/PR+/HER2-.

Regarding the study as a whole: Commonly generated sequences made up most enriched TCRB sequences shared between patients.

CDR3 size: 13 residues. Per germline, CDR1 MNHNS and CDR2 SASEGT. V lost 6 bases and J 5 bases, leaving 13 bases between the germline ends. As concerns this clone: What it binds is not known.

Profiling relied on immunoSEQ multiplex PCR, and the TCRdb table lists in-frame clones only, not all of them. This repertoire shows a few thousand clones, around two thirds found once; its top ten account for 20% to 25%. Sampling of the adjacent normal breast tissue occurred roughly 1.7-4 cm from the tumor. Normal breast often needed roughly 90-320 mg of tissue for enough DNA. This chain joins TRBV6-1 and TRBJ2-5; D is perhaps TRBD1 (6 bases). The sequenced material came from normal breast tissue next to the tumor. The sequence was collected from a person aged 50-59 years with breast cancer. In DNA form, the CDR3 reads TGTGCCAGCAGACACAGGGTTGGGGAGACCCAGTACTTC. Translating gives CASRHRVGETQYF.